The 30 T cell receptor beta chains below all came from one sample that was sequenced in a study of T cells in women clearing cervical HPV infection. The data were produced by immunoSEQ multiplex PCR, yet TCRdb's version contains in-frame clones alone and is incomplete. The sample holds 20,000 to 25,000 clones. Sequencing was done on a sample of blood buffy coat. The receptor set was obtained from a woman between 18 and 69 years old with a cervical HPV16 infection that either progressed to CIN3+ or cleared (not recorded which).

Of note for this clone: The read terminates 3 residues ahead of where the CDR3 ends, so the germline J gene completes it. The V call is TRBV11-2, the J call TRBJ2-7, with D possibly being TRBD2 (7 bases). This CDR3 is built from 14 residues. Germline-derived CDR1 and CDR2 are SGHAT and FQNNGV. The V end lost 7 bases, the J end lost 4 bases, and 17 bases lay between the germline ends. The sequenced part of the CDR3 DNA is TGTGCCAGCAAAGAGGGGGGGCGCCTTTACGAG. Its protein product is CASKEGGRLYE. The entire CDR3 protein is CASKEGGRLYEQYF.

With regard to this clone: The CDR3 end is not reached by the read, which stops 3 residues before it; the germline J gene fills it in. The chain recombines TRBV6-7 with TRBJ1-2; TRBD1 matches at 8 bases. TRBV6-7 is classed as an ORF, of uncertain function. There are 13 residues in the CDR3. The CDR3 spells CASSGQGARGYTF. The sequenced part of the CDR3 DNA is TGTGCCAGCAGTGGCCAGGGGGCGCGAGGC.

Of note for this clone: A read error may account for a junction end that differs from germline. Other DNA sequences within the sample encode an identical CDR3. The CDR3 is CASSPPSSPDPQYF. CDR3 bases read: TGTGCCAGCTCGCCACCCTCCAGTCCAGATCCG. V gene TRBV18 combines with J gene TRBJ2-3; D uncertain. The read ends 3 residues shy of where the CDR3 ends; the end is completed using the germline J gene. CDR1 is KGHSH, CDR2 LQKENI, per germline. The CDR3 loop spans 14 amino acids.

The CDR3 loop reads CASSQDLLAGDPLTDTQYF. Partial CDR3 DNA: TGTGCCAGCAGCCAAGATCTACTAGCGGGAGACCCACTCACAGATACG. This sequence joins TRBV3-1 (or the pseudogene TRBV3-2) and TRBJ2-3, with 11 nucleotides matching TRBD2. The read gets to within 3 residues of the CDR3 end, and the germline J gene fills in the rest. Unmatched junction bases numbered 10, after V lost 0 bases and J lost 2 bases. This CDR3 is built from 19 residues. The germline CDR1 and CDR2 sequences are LGHDT and YNNKEL (reference sequence).

About this clone itself: Read sequence stops 3 residues before the CDR3 end, and the germline J gene provides the missing end. The chain combines TRBV6-4 with TRBJ2-1; 12 nucleotides match TRBD2. In germline, CDR1 is MRHNA, CDR2 SNTAGT. The CDR3 is made up of 15 amino acids. V shed 6 bases, J shed 7 bases, and the junction held 7 bases outside the gene matches. Here the CDR3 reads CASSASGGAGNEQFF. The sequenced CDR3 bases are TGTGCCAGCAGCGCTAGCGGGGGGGCTGGAAATGAG.

As regards this clone: The missing CDR3 end, 3 residues past where the read stops, is filled in from the germline J gene. Other DNA sequences in the sample encode the same CDR3. The J gene is TRBJ2-1, the V gene TRBV19, with TRBD1 matching over 8 bases. V lost 6 bases and J lost 4; bases outside the gene matches: 8. This CDR3 is 15 amino acids long. Germline V gene sequence: CDR1 LNHDA, CDR2 SQIVND (reference sequence). The part of the CDR3 DNA that was read is TGTGCCAGTAGCATTGGACAGGGTTCTTACAATGAG. The encoded protein is CASSIGQGSYNE. The full CDR3 reads CASSIGQGSYNEQFF.

In regard to this clone: The read falls 3 residues short of the CDR3 end, and the missing part is taken from the germline J gene. The rearrangement uses TRBV5-1 and TRBJ1-1; D possibly corresponds to TRBD1 (5 bases). V was pared by 2 bases and J by 5 bases, with 13 bases between. The CDR3 totals 14 residues. CDR1 is SGHRS and CDR2 is YFSETQ in the germline V gene. The CDR3 is CASSLRGASTEAFF. Incomplete CDR3 DNA: TGCGCCAGCAGCTTAAGAGGGGCAAGTACTGAA.

As concerns this clone: Read data end 3 residues before the CDR3 end; the end is taken from the germline J gene. This chain joins TRBV5-1 and TRBJ2-2; possibly TRBD2 for D (7 bases). CDR3 size: 14 residues. Germline CDR1 reads SGHRS; CDR2 reads YFSETQ. The CDR3 DNA, read in part, is TGCGCCAGCACCCAAGGGAGGGGGAATTCACCG. Translated, it gives CASTQGRGNSP. From start to end, the CDR3 is CASTQGRGNSPLFF.

A remark on this clone: The read terminates 3 residues before the CDR3 end, so the remaining end is supplied by the germline J gene. This chain joins TRBV19 and TRBJ1-2, with no clear D. This CDR3 comprises 15 residues. Germline V gene data show CDR1 as LNHDA and CDR2 as SQIVND (reference sequence). The covered CDR3 bases are TGTGCCAGTAGTACGACTAGCGGATGGGGAGATACC. This translates into CASSTTSGWGDT. In full, the CDR3 reads CASSTTSGWGDTYTF.

With regard to this clone: The read terminates 3 residues before the CDR3 end, so the remaining end is supplied by the germline J gene. The chain employs TRBV7-3 and TRBJ2-2; TRBD2 matches at 14 bases. V dropped 4 bases and J dropped 4; count of bases not matched to a gene: 2. In germline, CDR1 is SGHTA, CDR2 FQGTGA. The CDR3 has 16 amino acids. CDR3 sequence: CASSSGLAGATGELFF. The sequenced CDR3 bases are TGTGCCAGCAGCTCGGGACTAGCGGGAGCCACCGGGGAG.

About this clone itself: The sequence runs out 3 residues before the end of the CDR3; the remainder is reconstructed from the germline J gene. The rearrangement joins TRBV29-1 to TRBJ2-5; TRBD1 matches at 9 bases. The J segment lost 4 bases and the V segment lost 5 bases, leaving 5 bases of the junction unmatched. The CDR3 spans 13 residues. Germline-derived CDR1 and CDR2 are SQVTM and ANQGSEA. CDR3: CSVQPQGAETQYF. The sequenced CDR3 bases are TGCAGCGTTCAACCACAGGGGGCAGAGACC.

About this clone itself: The read finishes 3 residues shy of the CDR3 end, and the germline J gene is used to complete it. The chain combines TRBV2 with TRBJ1-1; 10 positions agree with TRBD1. The CDR3 runs 15 residues. Germline assignment: CDR1 SNHLY and CDR2 FYNNEI. The V segment lost 3 bases and the J segment 6 bases; nucleotides outside the gene matches: 7. CDR3 in amino acids: CASSDWDRGSAEAFF. The covered CDR3 bases are TGTGCCAGCAGTGATTGGGACAGGGGTAGTGCTGAA.

Comment on this clone: The CDR3 extends 3 residues past the end of the read, so its final part is completed from the germline J gene. V usage is TRBV5-1 and J usage is TRBJ1-4; unclear D gene. CDR1 and CDR2 (germline): SGHRS, YFSETQ. The CDR3 has 14 amino acids. Trimming shortened V by 2 bases and J by 0 bases, and 5 bases separated the two germline ends. The CDR3: CASSLDSTNEKLFF. CDR3 DNA, as far as it was read: TGCGCCAGCAGCTTAGACTCAACTAATGAAAAA.

On this clone: The CDR3 end is not reached by the read, which stops 3 residues before it; the germline J gene fills it in. The identical CDR3 is also encoded by other nucleotide sequences in the sample. The genes are TRBV19 and TRBJ1-3, with 8 bases lining up with TRBD1. The length of the CDR3 is 15 residues. Germline V gives CDR1 LNHDA, CDR2 SQIVND (reference sequence). Trimming took 8 bases from V and 1 from J; bases not matched to a gene: 7. CDR3 DNA, as far as it was read: TGTGCCAGTTCACGGGACAGGTCTTCTGGAAACACC. Amino acids: CASSRDRSSGNT. The complete CDR3 sequence is CASSRDRSSGNTIYF.

On this clone: The sequence runs out 3 residues before the end of the CDR3; the remainder is reconstructed from the germline J gene. V and J are TRBV11-3 and TRBJ1-2, with D unclear. Germline V CDR1 and CDR2: SGHNT, YENEEA. This CDR3 contains 15 residues. The V end lost 2 bases, the J end lost 2 bases, and 12 bases lay between the germline ends. The CDR3 is CASSLSSSQNYGYTF. The sequenced CDR3 bases are TGTGCCAGCAGCTTATCCTCTAGCCAGAACTATGGC.

In regard to this clone: Read coverage stops 3 residues before the CDR3 terminus; the germline J gene supplies the remainder. The gene calls are TRBV2 and TRBJ1-5; 9 positions agree with TRBD1. This CDR3 contains 15 residues. J lost 1 base, V lost 7 bases, and 5 bases had no gene match. CDR1 is SNHLY, CDR2 FYNNEI, per germline. This CDR3 reads CASTYRGLSNQPQHF. Incomplete CDR3 DNA: TGTGCCAGCACGTACAGGGGGCTGAGCAATCAGCCC.

On this clone: Coverage ceases 3 residues before the CDR3 finishes, and the germline J gene fills in the end. This chain uses TRBV19 with TRBJ1-3, with D uncertain. V lost 2 bases, J lost 0 bases, and 8 bases lay in between. Germline CDR1 is LNHDA and CDR2 is SQIVND (reference sequence). This CDR3 comprises 15 residues. CDR3 residues: CASSIQRSSGNTIYF. CDR3 DNA (partial): TGTGCCAGTAGTATACAGCGGAGCTCTGGAAACACC.

Concerning this clone itself: The read is 3 residues too short to cover the CDR3 end, so that end is filled in from the germline J gene. The J gene is TRBJ1-4, the V gene TRBV16; 7 bases agree with TRBD1. CDR1 and CDR2 (germline): KGHSY, FQNENV. The CDR3 totals 13 residues. The CDR3 bases that were read are TGTGCCAGCAGCCCCAGGGGGGATTCACCA. The encoded protein is CASSPRGDSP. The entire CDR3 is CASSPRGDSPLFF.

With regard to this clone: The DNA ends 3 residues before the CDR3 does, and the rest of the CDR3 is filled in from the germline J gene. J is TRBJ1-2 and V is TRBV7-9; 10 bases match TRBD1. The CDR3 length is 14 residues. Germline values: CDR1 SEHNR, CDR2 FQNEAQ (reference sequence). With V trimmed by 5 bases and J by 5 bases, 5 bases remained unmatched. CDR3: CASSPGQGVYGYTF. The covered CDR3 bases are TGTGCCAGCAGCCCTGGACAGGGGGTTTATGGC.

Comments on this clone: The CDR3 end is not reached by the read, which stops 3 residues before it; the germline J gene fills it in. The V gene is TRBV6-1, the J gene TRBJ2-7, with 12 bases lining up with TRBD2. CDR1 is MNHNS and CDR2 is SASEGT in the germline V gene. V lost 3 bases to trimming and J lost 2 bases; unmatched junction nucleotides: 2. CDR3 length equals 15 residues. The sequenced CDR3 bases are TGTGCCAGCAGTGATCGACTAGCGGGGGCCTACGAG. The encoded protein is CASSDRLAGAYE. The complete CDR3 reads CASSDRLAGAYEQYF.

Note on this clone: The CDR3 end falls 3 residues outside the read, so it is completed with the germline J gene. The chain couples TRBV18 to TRBJ2-2; maybe TRBD1 (6 bases). Germline values: CDR1 KGHSH, CDR2 LQKENI. The CDR3 contains 15 residues. The CDR3 bases that were read are TGTGCCAGCTCACCACAAGGACAGTCTAATGAAAAG. It yields the protein CASSPQGQSNEK. The whole CDR3 protein is CASSPQGQSNEKLFF.

Worth noting for this clone: Read sequence stops 3 residues before the CDR3 end, and the germline J gene provides the missing end. The J gene is TRBJ2-7, the V gene TRBV11-3; TRBD1 might be the D (6 bases). CDR3 length: 12 amino acids. Looked up from germline, CDR1 is SGHNT and CDR2 is YENEEA. V was trimmed by 3 bases and J by 5 bases, leaving 8 bases between them. CDR3 sequence: CASSFTGNEQYF. CDR3 bases read: TGTGCCAGCAGCTTTACAGGGAACGAG.

In regard to this clone: The CDR3 extends 3 residues past the end of the read, so its final part is completed from the germline J gene. The V gene is TRBV7-9, the J gene TRBJ2-3; D call uncertain. The CDR3 has 15 amino acids. Germline V gives CDR1 SEHNR, CDR2 FQNEAQ (reference sequence). V lost 5 bases, J lost 0 bases, and 12 bases lay in between. The CDR3 loop is CASSPVKYSTDTQYF. The CDR3 bases that were read are TGTGCCAGCAGCCCAGTAAAATACAGCACAGATACG.

A remark on this clone: Read sequence stops 3 residues before the CDR3 end, and the germline J gene provides the missing end. V gene TRBV14 combines with J gene TRBJ2-5; TRBD2 agrees at 8 bases. Trimming took 0 bases from V and 1 from J; bases not matched to a gene: 7. Germline V CDR1 and CDR2: SGHDN, FVKESK. The CDR3 is 17 residues long. The CDR3 spells CASSQEFSGNLQETQYF. The sequenced CDR3 bases are TGTGCCAGCAGCCAAGAATTTAGCGGGAACCTCCAAGAGACC.

As regards this clone: Read sequence stops 3 residues before the CDR3 end, and the germline J gene provides the missing end. This chain uses TRBV6-1 with TRBJ1-5, with no clear D. In germline, CDR1 is MNHNS, CDR2 SASEGT. With 3 bases removed from V and 5 bases from J, the gap between germline ends came to 8 bases. The CDR3 consists of 13 residues. The CDR3 loop is CASSEADYQPQHF. Incomplete CDR3 DNA: TGTGCCAGCAGTGAGGCAGATTATCAGCCC.

Points on this clone: The CDR3 end is not reached by the read, which stops 3 residues before it; the germline J gene fills it in. This chain joins TRBV20-1 and TRBJ1-5; no clear D. From germline, CDR1 is DFQATT and CDR2 SNEGSKA (reference sequence). The CDR3 is 15 residues long. V was clipped by 3 bases and J by 5 bases, with 17 bases between them. The CDR3 DNA, read in part, is TGCAGTGCTAGTCGAGGTTTTCTAGTCGATCAGCCC. Translating it yields CSASRGFLVDQP. The full CDR3 is CSASRGFLVDQPQHF.

Notes on this clone: The read stops 3 residues short of the end of the CDR3; the missing end is completed from the germline J gene. V is TRBV19 and J is TRBJ1-1, with 10 bases matching TRBD1. The CDR3 runs to 15 residues. The V gene end was trimmed by 1 base and the J gene end by 5 bases; junction bases not matched to a gene: 4. The germline CDR1 and CDR2 sequences are LNHDA and SQIVND (reference sequence). The part of the CDR3 DNA that was read is TGTGCCAGTAGTATAGGGACAGGGGGTGTTACTGAA. Protein sequence: CASSIGTGGVTE. The CDR3 reads in full as CASSIGTGGVTEAFF.

Concerning this clone itself: The CDR3 goes on 3 residues after the read ends, and that part is filled in from the germline J gene. The chain employs TRBV7-8 and TRBJ2-7; TRBD2 is a possible D gene (7 bases). Germline V lookup: CDR1 SGHVS, CDR2 FQNEAQ. With 3 bases removed from V and 4 bases from J, the gap between germline ends came to 16 bases. CDR3 size: 15 residues. CDR3 sequence reads: CASSLFGRGRYEQYF. Partial CDR3 DNA: TGTGCCAGCAGCTTGTTTGGGCGGGGGCGGTACGAG.

A remark on this clone: Read coverage stops 3 residues before the CDR3 terminus; the germline J gene supplies the remainder. The J gene is TRBJ2-4, the V gene TRBV19; possible D gene TRBD2, 5 bases. Germline assignment: CDR1 LNHDA and CDR2 SQIVND (reference sequence). The CDR3 has 16 amino acids. Trimming removed 8 bases at V and 0 bases at J, with 17 bases between. The CDR3 spells CASAHTDYLAKNIQYF. CDR3 DNA (partial): TGTGCCAGTGCCCACACAGACTACTTAGCCAAAAACATT.

In the case of this clone: The read falls 3 residues short of the CDR3 end, and the missing part is taken from the germline J gene. The rearrangement uses TRBV19 and TRBJ2-7; 12 positions agree with TRBD1. The CDR3 has 16 residues. Per the germline V gene, CDR1 is LNHDA and CDR2 is SQIVND (reference sequence). V lost 6 bases and J lost 4; bases outside the gene matches: 10. The part of the CDR3 DNA that was read is TGTGCCAGTAGGAAGTCCGGGACAGGGGGCGATTACGAG. This translates into CASRKSGTGGDYE. The full CDR3 reads CASRKSGTGGDYEQYF.